This TCR beta chain stems from a study of blood T cell repertoires in COVID-19. Looking at the study overall: COVID-19 samples collected from the United States, Italy and Spain covered acute and convalescent phases.

In the authors' methods: Estimation of nucleated cell counts relied on the amplification of reference gene primers. Only in-frame clones appear in the TCRdb table, and some are missing; sequencing was by immunoSEQ multiplex PCR. V, J and clone size derive from that table, while D and trimming were established from the DNA sequence. The sample records some 300,000 clones, about 88% being singletons. Participants came from about two dozen US areas, aged about 18 to 89 years. The study counted Cohort 3 donors as recovered given two negative PCRs, clearance, or symptom resolution. Sequencing input: PBMCs or T cells enriched from blood (not recorded which). This clonotype was obtained from a woman in her twenties or thirties who had recovered from COVID-19.

Here the CDR3 reads CASSPNRSSGNTIYF. DNA for the CDR3: TGTGCCAGTAGCCCTAACAGGTCCTCTGGAAACACCATATATTTT. The chain is built from TRBV19 and TRBJ1-3; perhaps TRBD1 as D (5 bases). There are 15 residues in the CDR3. The V and J ends lost 6 bases and 0 bases respectively, with 12 bases between them. From germline, CDR1 is LNHDA and CDR2 SQIVND (reference sequence).